This entry lists 8 T cell receptor beta chains sequenced from one sample in a study of blood T cell repertoires in COVID-19. The data were produced by immunoSEQ multiplex PCR, yet TCRdb's version contains in-frame clones alone and is incomplete. The sample yields nearly 350,000 clones, around four fifths seen once. Sequencing used peripheral blood. The receptors here all came from a man aged 25-45 years with active or convalescent COVID-19.

The chain couples TRBV19 to TRBJ2-1; 11 bases are shared with TRBD2. Losses at the gene ends were 5 bases for V and 4 bases for J; bases not matched to a gene: 4. CDR3 length: 15 residues. Looked up from germline, CDR1 is LNHDA and CDR2 is SQIVND (reference sequence). The CDR3 protein is CASSLSGRGYNEQFF. The CDR3 DNA reads as TGTGCCAGTAGTCTTAGCGGGAGGGGTTACAATGAGCAGTTCTTC.

This clone was seen just once. V is TRBV19 and J is TRBJ1-6; 7 nucleotides align to TRBD1. Germline assignment: CDR1 LNHDA and CDR2 SQIVND (reference sequence). V shed 10 bases and J 1 base; nucleotides not matched to a gene: 16. The CDR3 runs to 18 residues. In DNA, the CDR3 is TGTGCCACCACGGTAACAGGGGAACTCTGTTCCTATAATTCACCCCTCCACTTT. Protein product: CATTVTGELCSYNSPLHF.

The rearrangement joins TRBV9 to TRBJ2-7; D unclear. Per germline, CDR1 SGDLS and CDR2 YYNGEE. This CDR3 spans 14 amino acids. The V end was cut by 0 bases, the J end by 3 bases, with 10 bases between. CDR3 amino acids: CASSVAGGGYEQYF. For the CDR3, the DNA is TGTGCCAGCAGCGTAGCTGGCGGCGGCTACGAGCAGTACTTC.

This rearrangement joins TRBV27 to TRBJ2-4; the D is unclear. The CDR3 is 13 residues long. The germline V gene encodes CDR1 MNHEY and CDR2 SMNVEV (reference sequence). Trimming took 2 bases from V and 6 from J, leaving 8 bases between them. CDR3 in DNA: TGTGCCAGCAGTTTAAGCGTAAGAAACATTCAGTACTTC. As protein: CASSLSVRNIQYF.

This clone was observed once. Distinct nucleotide sequences in the sample also encode this CDR3. J is TRBJ2-3 and V is TRBV9, with D perhaps matching TRBD2 (5 bases). The CDR3 has 13 residues. Per the germline V gene, CDR1 is SGDLS and CDR2 is YYNGEE. V was trimmed by 0 bases and J by 5 bases, leaving 7 bases between them. This CDR3 is CASSVGGGDTQYF. CDR3 nucleotide sequence: TGTGCCAGCAGCGTAGGTGGAGGAGATACGCAGTATTTT.

The chain joins TRBV7-2 to TRBJ2-1; the match to TRBD2 covers 9 bases. This CDR3 is 16 amino acids long. Losses at the gene ends were 5 bases for V and 10 bases for J; bases not matched to a gene: 15. The germline CDR1 and CDR2 sequences are SGHTA and FQGNSA. The CDR3 reads CASSLPTAGGPIEQFF. The CDR3 region has the DNA TGTGCCAGCAGCCTTCCGACGGCGGGAGGGCCGATCGAGCAGTTCTTC.

About this clone itself: Other nucleotide sequences from this sample produce the same CDR3. The V and J genes are TRBV28 and TRBJ1-4; the D gene is possibly TRBD1 (5 bases). Trimming shortened V by 6 bases and J by 4 bases, and 9 bases separated the two germline ends. This CDR3 has 13 residues. CDR1 is MDHEN, CDR2 SYDVKM, per germline. CDR3 protein: CASRGRGNEKLFF. In DNA form, the CDR3 reads TGTGCCAGCAGGGGAAGGGGTAATGAAAAACTGTTTTTT.

The chain uses TRBV9 and TRBJ2-5, with D possibly matching TRBD2 (6 bases). CDR1 and CDR2 (germline): SGDLS, YYNGEE. The V gene lost 4 bases and the J gene lost 1 base, with 11 bases spanning the gap. The CDR3 contains 14 residues. The CDR3 reads CASSLSGGQETQYF. CDR3 nucleotides: TGTGCCAGCAGCCTTAGCGGAGGCCAAGAGACCCAGTACTTC.